Listed below are T cell receptor beta chains from one sample, sequenced in a study of blood T cell repertoires in COVID-19. Here immunoSEQ multiplex PCR was the method, and the copy in TCRdb shows in-frame clones only, minus some. The table records roughly 260,000 clones, around 87% of them present only once. Sequencing was done on a sample of peripheral blood. These receptors were collected from a woman between 45 and 65 years old with acute or convalescent COVID-19. CDR3s include the opening cysteine and the closing phenylalanine or tryptophan. Each record gives: CDR3 protein, V gene, J gene.

CASSPTSGANEQFF	TRBV7-3	TRBJ2-1
CASSLQTLGNTEAFF	TRBV7-2	TRBJ1-1
CASSLSAGGLITEAFF	TRBV7-3	TRBJ1-1
CASSVGTDGISGYTF	TRBV9	TRBJ1-2
CASSEGLAGLYTQYF	TRBV25-1	TRBJ2-3
CASSGPSVGMAKNIQYF	TRBV18	TRBJ2-4
CASGPGLAGGTYNEQFF	TRBV12-5	TRBJ2-1
CASSRGQDVTYEQYF	TRBV5-5	TRBJ2-7
CASSLSGSGVEQYF	TRBV7-8	TRBJ2-7
CASSLTEETQYF	TRBV5-1	TRBJ2-5
CASSQFQGEKLFF	TRBV7-9	TRBJ1-4
CASSPGTSSYNEQFF	TRBV3-1/TRBV3-2	TRBJ2-1
CASSTSGTQYF	TRBV11-1	TRBJ2-5
CASSQTTGTSGSADTQYF	TRBV4-1	TRBJ2-3
CASSLDRDTAFF	TRBV28	TRBJ1-1
CASSLGTAQETQYF	TRBV5-1	TRBJ2-5
CASRQPSSGRLLGAQYF	TRBV4-1	TRBJ2-5
CASSTGGGGTEAFF	TRBV2	TRBJ1-1
CASSVGTSVRNIQYF	TRBV5-4	TRBJ2-4
CASSYLRTSNEQYF	TRBV6-2/TRBV6-3	TRBJ2-7
CASSAKGTATSTDTQYF	TRBV7-2	TRBJ2-3
CASSEKYRGEAFF	TRBV9	TRBJ1-1
CATSDIHGTGEETQYF	TRBV24-1	TRBJ2-5
CAWDETINEQFF	TRBV30	TRBJ2-1
CASSSPGLRDGYTF	TRBV6-5	TRBJ1-2
CASSLYPGGSNQPQHF	TRBV5-4	TRBJ1-5